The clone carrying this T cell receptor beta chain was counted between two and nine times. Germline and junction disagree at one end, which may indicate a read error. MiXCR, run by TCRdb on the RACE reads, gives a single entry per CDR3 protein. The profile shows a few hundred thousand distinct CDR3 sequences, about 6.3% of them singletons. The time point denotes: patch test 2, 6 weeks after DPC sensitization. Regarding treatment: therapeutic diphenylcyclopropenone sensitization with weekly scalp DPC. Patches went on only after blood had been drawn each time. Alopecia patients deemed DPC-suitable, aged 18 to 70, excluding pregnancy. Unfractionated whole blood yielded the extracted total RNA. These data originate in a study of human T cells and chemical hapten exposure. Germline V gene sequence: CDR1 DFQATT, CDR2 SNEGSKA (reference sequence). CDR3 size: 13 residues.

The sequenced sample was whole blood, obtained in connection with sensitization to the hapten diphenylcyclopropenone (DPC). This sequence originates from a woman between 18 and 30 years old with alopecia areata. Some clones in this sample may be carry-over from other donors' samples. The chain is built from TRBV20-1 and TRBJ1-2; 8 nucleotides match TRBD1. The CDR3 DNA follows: TGCAGTGCGAGAGACAGGGGAGGGTATGGCTACACCTTC. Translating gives CSARDRGGYGYTF.